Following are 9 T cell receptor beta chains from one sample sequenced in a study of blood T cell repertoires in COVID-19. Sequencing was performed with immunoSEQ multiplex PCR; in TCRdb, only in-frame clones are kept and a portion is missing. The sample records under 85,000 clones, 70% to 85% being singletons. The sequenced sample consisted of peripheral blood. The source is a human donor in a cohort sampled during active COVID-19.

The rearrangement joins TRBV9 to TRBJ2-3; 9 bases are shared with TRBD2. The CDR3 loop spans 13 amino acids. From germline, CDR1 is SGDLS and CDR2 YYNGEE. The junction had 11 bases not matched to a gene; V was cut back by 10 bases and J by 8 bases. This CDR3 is CASAGGLPVTQYF. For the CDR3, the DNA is TGTGCCTCAGCGGGGGGCCTTCCGGTTACGCAGTATTTT.

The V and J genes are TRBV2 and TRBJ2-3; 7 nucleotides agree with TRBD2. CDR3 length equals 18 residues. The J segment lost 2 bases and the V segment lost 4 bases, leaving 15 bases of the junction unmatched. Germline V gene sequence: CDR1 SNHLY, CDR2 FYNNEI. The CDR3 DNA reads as TGTGCCAGCAGTGTGCCTAGCGGAAGTACCTATGCCACAGATACGCAGTATTTT. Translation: CASSVPSGSTYATDTQYF. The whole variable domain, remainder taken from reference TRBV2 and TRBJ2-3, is EPEVTQTPSHQVTQMGQEVILRCVPISNHLYFYWYRQILGQKVEFLVSFYNNEISEKSEIFDDQFSVERPDGSNFTLKIRSTKLEDSAMYFCASSVPSGSTYATDTQYFGPGTRLTVL.

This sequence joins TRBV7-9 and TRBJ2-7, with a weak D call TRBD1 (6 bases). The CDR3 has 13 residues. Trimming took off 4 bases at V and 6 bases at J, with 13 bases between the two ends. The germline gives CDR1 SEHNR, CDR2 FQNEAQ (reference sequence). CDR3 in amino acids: CASSYSTGREQYF. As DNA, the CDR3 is TGTGCCAGCAGCTACTCCACAGGGCGCGAGCAGTACTTC.

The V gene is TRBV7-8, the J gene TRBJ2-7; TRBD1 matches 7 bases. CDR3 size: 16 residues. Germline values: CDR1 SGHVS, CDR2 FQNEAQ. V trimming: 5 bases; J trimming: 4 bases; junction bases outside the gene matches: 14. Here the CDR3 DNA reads TGTGCCAGCAGCCGTCGTACTCCGGGACAGAGTTACGAGCAGTACTTC. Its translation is CASSRRTPGQSYEQYF. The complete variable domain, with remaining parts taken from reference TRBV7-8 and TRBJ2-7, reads GAGVSQSPRYKVAKRGQDVALRCDPISGHVSLFWYQQALGQGPEFLTYFQNEAQLDKSGLPSDRFFAERPEGSVSTLKIQRTQQEDSAVYLCASSRRTPGQSYEQYFGPGTRLTVT.

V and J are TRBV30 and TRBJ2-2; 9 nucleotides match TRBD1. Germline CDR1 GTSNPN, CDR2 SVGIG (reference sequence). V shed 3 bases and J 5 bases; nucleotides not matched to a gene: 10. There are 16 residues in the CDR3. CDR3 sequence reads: CAWRELGTGRTGELFF. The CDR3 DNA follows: TGTGCCTGGAGGGAACTCGGGACAGGGCGGACCGGGGAGCTGTTTTTT.

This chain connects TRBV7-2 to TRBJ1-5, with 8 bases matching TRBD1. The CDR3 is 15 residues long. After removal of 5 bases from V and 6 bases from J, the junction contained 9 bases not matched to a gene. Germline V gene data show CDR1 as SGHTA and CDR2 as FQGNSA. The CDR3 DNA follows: TGTGCCAGCAGCCCAGGAGGACAGGGCGGTCAGCCCCAGCATTTT. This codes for CASSPGGQGGQPQHF.

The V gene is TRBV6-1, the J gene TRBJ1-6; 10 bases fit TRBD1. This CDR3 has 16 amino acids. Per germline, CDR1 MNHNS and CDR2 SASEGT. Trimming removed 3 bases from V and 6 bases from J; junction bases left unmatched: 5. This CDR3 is CASSDNWTGGNSPLHF. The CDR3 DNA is TGTGCCAGCAGTGACAACTGGACAGGGGGTAATTCACCCCTCCACTTT.

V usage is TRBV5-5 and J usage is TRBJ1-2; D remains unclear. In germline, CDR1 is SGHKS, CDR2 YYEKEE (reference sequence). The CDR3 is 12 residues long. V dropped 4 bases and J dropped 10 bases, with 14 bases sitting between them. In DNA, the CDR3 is TGTGCCAGCAGCAAGGAGTATAATGACTACACCTTC. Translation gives CASSKEYNDYTF.

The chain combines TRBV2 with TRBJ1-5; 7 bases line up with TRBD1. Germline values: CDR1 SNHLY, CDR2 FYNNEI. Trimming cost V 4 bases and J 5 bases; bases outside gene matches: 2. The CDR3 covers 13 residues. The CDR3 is CASSAGGHQPQHF. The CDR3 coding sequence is TGTGCCAGCAGTGCAGGGGGGCATCAGCCCCAGCATTTT.